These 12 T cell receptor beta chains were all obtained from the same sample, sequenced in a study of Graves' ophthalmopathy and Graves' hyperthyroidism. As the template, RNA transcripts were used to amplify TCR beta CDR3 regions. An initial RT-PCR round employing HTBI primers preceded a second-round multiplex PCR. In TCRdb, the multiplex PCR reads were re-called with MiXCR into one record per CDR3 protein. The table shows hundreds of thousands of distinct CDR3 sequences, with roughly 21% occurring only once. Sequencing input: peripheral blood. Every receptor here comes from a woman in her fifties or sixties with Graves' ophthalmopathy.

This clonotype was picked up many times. In nucleotides, the CDR3 is TGTGCCAGTAGCCAAGGGACAGTAGCCAAAAACATTCAGTACTTC. Translation: CASSQGTVAKNIQYF. This chain links TRBV19 with TRBJ2-4; TRBD1 matches 7 bases. The CDR3 has 15 residues. Germline assignment: CDR1 LNHDA and CDR2 SQIVND (reference sequence). Trimming cost V 6 bases and J 0 bases; bases outside gene matches: 5.

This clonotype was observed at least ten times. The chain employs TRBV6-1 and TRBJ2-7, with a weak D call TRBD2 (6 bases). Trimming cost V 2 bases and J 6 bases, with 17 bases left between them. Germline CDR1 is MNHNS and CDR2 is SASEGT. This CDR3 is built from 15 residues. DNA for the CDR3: TGTGCCAGCAGTGAAAGAGCGGCGGGAAGTGGCGAGCAGTACTTC. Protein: CASSERAAGSGEQYF.

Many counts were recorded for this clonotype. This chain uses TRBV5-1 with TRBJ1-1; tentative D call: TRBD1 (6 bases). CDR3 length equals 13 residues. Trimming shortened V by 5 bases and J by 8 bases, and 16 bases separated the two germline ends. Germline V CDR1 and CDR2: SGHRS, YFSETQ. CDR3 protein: CASSPGGAGEAFF. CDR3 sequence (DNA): TGCGCCAGCAGTCCGGGGGGGGCCGGCGAAGCTTTCTTT.

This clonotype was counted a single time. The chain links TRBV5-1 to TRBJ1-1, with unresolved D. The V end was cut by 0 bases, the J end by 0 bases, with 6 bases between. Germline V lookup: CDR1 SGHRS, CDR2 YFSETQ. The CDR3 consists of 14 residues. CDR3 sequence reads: CASSLGEMNTEAFF. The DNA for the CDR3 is TGCGCCAGCAGCTTGGGGGAAATGAACACTGAAGCTTTCTTT.

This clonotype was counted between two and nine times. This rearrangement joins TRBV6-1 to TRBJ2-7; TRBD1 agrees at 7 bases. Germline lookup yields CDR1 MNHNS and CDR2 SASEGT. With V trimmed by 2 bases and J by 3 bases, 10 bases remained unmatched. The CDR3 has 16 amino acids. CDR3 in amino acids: CASSELTGFGYYEQYF. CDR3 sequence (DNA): TGTGCCAGCAGTGAATTGACAGGGTTTGGCTACTACGAGCAGTACTTC.

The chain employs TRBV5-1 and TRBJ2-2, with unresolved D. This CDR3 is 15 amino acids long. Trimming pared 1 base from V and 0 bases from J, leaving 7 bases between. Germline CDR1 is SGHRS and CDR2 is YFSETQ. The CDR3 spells CASSLRRSNTGELFF. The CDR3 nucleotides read TGCGCCAGCAGCTTGAGGCGGTCGAACACCGGGGAGCTGTTTTTT.

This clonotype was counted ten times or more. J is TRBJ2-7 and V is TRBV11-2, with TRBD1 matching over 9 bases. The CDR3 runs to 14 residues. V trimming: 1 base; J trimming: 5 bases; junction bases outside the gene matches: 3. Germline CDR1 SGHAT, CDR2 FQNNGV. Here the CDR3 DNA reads TGTGCCAGCAGCTTAGGGACAGGGGTCCACGAGCAGTACTTC. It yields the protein CASSLGTGVHEQYF.

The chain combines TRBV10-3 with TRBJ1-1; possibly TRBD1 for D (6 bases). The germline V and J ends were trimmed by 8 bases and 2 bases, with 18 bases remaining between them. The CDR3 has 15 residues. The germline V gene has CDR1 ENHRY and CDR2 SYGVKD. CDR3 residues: CAIWSGGLGNTEAFF. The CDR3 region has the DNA TGTGCCATCTGGTCTGGGGGCCTGGGTAACACTGAAGCTTTCTTT.

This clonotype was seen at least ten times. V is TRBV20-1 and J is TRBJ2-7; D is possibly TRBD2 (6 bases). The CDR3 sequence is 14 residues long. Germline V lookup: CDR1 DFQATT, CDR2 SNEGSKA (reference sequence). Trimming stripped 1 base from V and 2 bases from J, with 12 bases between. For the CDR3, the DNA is TGCAGTGCTAGAGCGACTAGAGAGACCTACGAGCAGTACTTC. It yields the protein CSARATRETYEQYF.

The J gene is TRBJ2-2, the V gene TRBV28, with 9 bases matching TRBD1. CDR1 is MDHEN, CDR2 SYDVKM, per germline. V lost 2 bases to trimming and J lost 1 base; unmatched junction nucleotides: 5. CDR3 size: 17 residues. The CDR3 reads CASSLPTGGRNTGELFF. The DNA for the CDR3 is TGTGCCAGCAGTTTACCAACAGGGGGCAGGAACACCGGGGAGCTGTTTTTT.

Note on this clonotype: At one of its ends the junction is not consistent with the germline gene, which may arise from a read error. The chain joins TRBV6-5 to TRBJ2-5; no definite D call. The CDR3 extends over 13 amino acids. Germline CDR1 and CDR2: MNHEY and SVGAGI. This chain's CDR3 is CASSDSSPGTQYF. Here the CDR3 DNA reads TGTGCCAGCAGTGACTCAAGTCCAGGGACCCAGTACTTC.

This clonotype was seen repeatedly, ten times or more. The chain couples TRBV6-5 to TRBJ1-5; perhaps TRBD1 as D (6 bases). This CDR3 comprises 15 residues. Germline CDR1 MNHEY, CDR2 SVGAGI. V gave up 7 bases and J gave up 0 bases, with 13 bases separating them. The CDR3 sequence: CASTTQGGSNQPQHF. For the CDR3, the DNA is TGTGCCAGCACCACACAGGGAGGTAGCAATCAGCCCCAGCATTTT.